This passage covers 29 T cell receptor beta chains from one sample sequenced in a study of cytomegalovirus exposure and HLA in healthy donors (dated by TCRdb to between 2016 and 2019). The library was produced with the immunoSEQ multiplex PCR assay. The multiplex PCR relied on a mix of 60 forward primers for TCR Vbeta segments and 13 reverse primers for TCR Jbeta segments. Not all clones reach the TCRdb copy of this immuneACCESS table, which keeps in-frame sequences only. Checked studies attribute under half of the gap to unresolved V genes and leave the rest unexplained. The sample table contains under 140,000 clones; only one count was recorded for roughly 86% of them. 1.5% to 2% of the sample goes to the ten largest clones. Material for sequencing was PBMCs. All receptors derive from a man aged 40-49 years in good health and CMV-seronegative.

The V call is TRBV5-4, the J call TRBJ2-1; no clear D gene. CDR1 is SGHNT and CDR2 is YYREEE in the germline V gene (reference sequence). The CDR3 has 13 amino acids. V was pared by 1 base and J by 5 bases, with 7 bases between. CDR3 sequence reads: CASSLTANNEQFF. In DNA form, the CDR3 reads TGTGCCAGCAGCTTGACAGCTAACAATGAGCAGTTCTTC.

The rearrangement links TRBV30 to TRBJ1-2, with a tentative D call TRBD1 (6 bases). The CDR3 has 13 residues. Per germline, CDR1 GTSNPN and CDR2 SVGIG (reference sequence). V dropped 0 bases and J dropped 5 bases, with 10 bases sitting between them. For the CDR3, the DNA is TGTGCCTGGAGTGTATTGCAGGGGTATGGCTACACCTTC. Translating gives CAWSVLQGYGYTF. Drawing the rest from reference TRBV30 and TRBJ1-2, the complete variable domain is SQTIHQWPATLVQPVGSPLSLECTVEGTSNPNLYWYRQAAGRGLQLLFYSVGIGQISSEVPQNLSASRPQDRQFILSSKKLLLSDSGFYLCAWSVLQGYGYTFGSGTRLTVV.

The chain recombines TRBV6-7 with TRBJ1-5, with 7 bases matching TRBD1. TRBV6-7 has ORF status, its function being uncertain. The CDR3 spans 13 residues. Losses at the gene ends were 8 bases for V and 3 bases for J; bases not matched to a gene: 4. The CDR3 protein is CASPKGANQPQHF. CDR3 nucleotides: TGTGCCAGCCCAAAGGGGGCCAATCAGCCCCAGCATTTT.

The chain carries TRBV29-1 and TRBJ1-2; the match to TRBD1 covers 8 bases. Germline loops: CDR1 SQVTM, CDR2 ANQGSEA. V lost 4 bases, J lost 2 bases, and 0 bases stayed unmatched. CDR3 size: 12 residues. CDR3 nucleotide sequence: TGCAGCGTTGGACAGGGGAACTATGGCTACACCTTC. This codes for CSVGQGNYGYTF.

The rearrangement joins TRBV30 to TRBJ1-2; weak D call: TRBD1 (5 bases). Germline CDR1 is GTSNPN and CDR2 is SVGIG (reference sequence). V was trimmed by 3 bases and J by 8 bases, leaving 7 bases between them. CDR3 length: 10 residues. This chain's CDR3 is CAWRHRGYTF. DNA for the CDR3: TGTGCCTGGAGACACAGGGGCTACACCTTC.

This clone appeared once. This chain joins TRBV4-1 and TRBJ2-5, with TRBD1 as a possible D gene (6 bases). This CDR3 comprises 13 residues. Per germline, CDR1 MGHRA and CDR2 YSYEKL. Trimming took 5 bases from V and 5 from J, leaving 12 bases between them. The CDR3 sequence: CASSYTGPETQYF. The CDR3 DNA reads as TGCGCCAGCAGCTATACAGGGCCGGAGACCCAGTACTTC.

The chain joins TRBV6-5 to TRBJ2-3; D remains ambiguous. The CDR3 is 13 residues long. Germline V gives CDR1 MNHEY, CDR2 SVGAGI. Trimming took off 4 bases at V and 4 bases at J, with 9 bases between the two ends. The CDR3 nucleotides read TGTGCCAGCAGTTTATGGCCAGCAGATACGCAGTATTTT. Protein: CASSLWPADTQYF.

The V and J genes are TRBV30 and TRBJ2-1, with TRBD1 identical over 7 bases. Germline V gene data show CDR1 as GTSNPN and CDR2 as SVGIG (reference sequence). Germline trimming cut 5 bases from V and 10 bases from J; bases unmatched to any gene: 8. The CDR3 loop spans 12 amino acids. CDR3 in amino acids: CAWDYRGREQFF. The DNA of the CDR3 is TGTGCCTGGGACTACAGGGGAAGGGAGCAGTTCTTC. Full variable domain (missing parts from reference TRBV30 and TRBJ2-1): SQTIHQWPATLVQPVGSPLSLECTVEGTSNPNLYWYRQAAGRGLQLLFYSVGIGQISSEVPQNLSASRPQDRQFILSSKKLLLSDSGFYLCAWDYRGREQFFGPGTRLTVL.

The chain employs TRBV19 and TRBJ1-6; 8 bases agree with TRBD1. The CDR3 length is 14 residues. CDR1 is LNHDA, CDR2 SQIVND, per germline (reference sequence). V was clipped by 1 base and J by 14 bases; unmatched bases: 7. CDR3 in amino acids: CASSIGGQGRALHF. CDR3 sequence (DNA): TGTGCCAGTAGTATAGGCGGACAGGGAAGAGCCCTCCACTTT.

The chain uses TRBV6-5 and TRBJ1-1; perhaps TRBD1 as D (6 bases). V lost 5 bases and J lost 5, with 12 bases in between. The CDR3 extends over 13 amino acids. From germline, CDR1 is MNHEY and CDR2 SVGAGI. CDR3 in DNA: TGTGCCAGCAGTAGACAACAGGGAACTGAAGCTTTCTTT. It codes for CASSRQQGTEAFF.

The V and J genes are TRBV19 and TRBJ1-2; 8 bases fit TRBD1. Germline V gene sequence: CDR1 LNHDA, CDR2 SQIVND (reference sequence). The CDR3 is 16 amino acids. The V segment lost 5 bases and the J segment 3 bases; nucleotides outside the gene matches: 11. CDR3 coding DNA: TGTGCCAGTAGTCCCCTCCGGACAGGGTTGTACTATGGCTACACCTTC. This codes for CASSPLRTGLYYGYTF.

V gene TRBV27 combines with J gene TRBJ1-3; tentative D call: TRBD1 (6 bases). The V end was cut by 2 bases, the J end by 4 bases, with 21 bases between. This CDR3 region has 18 residues. Germline V lookup: CDR1 MNHEY, CDR2 SMNVEV (reference sequence). In nucleotides, the CDR3 is TGTGCCAGCAGTTTACTCCCCCGGGCAGGGGTGGCCGGAAACACCATATATTTT. It is translated as CASSLLPRAGVAGNTIYF.

For the CDR3, the DNA is TGTGCCAGCAGCCTTCGCGGGGGAGGAGATACGCAGTATTTT. Translating gives CASSLRGGGDTQYF. The J gene is TRBJ2-3, the V gene TRBV7-9, with TRBD2 identical over 7 bases. Looked up from germline, CDR1 is SEHNR and CDR2 is FQNEAQ (reference sequence). The CDR3 has 14 amino acids. Germline trimming cut 5 bases from V and 5 bases from J; bases unmatched to any gene: 7.

The chain couples TRBV29-1 to TRBJ2-5; 11 nucleotides line up with TRBD2. CDR3 length: 12 amino acids. From germline, CDR1 is SQVTM and CDR2 ANQGSEA. The ends lost 5 bases at V and 5 bases at J; junction bases unmatched: 1. The CDR3 is CSVLAGGETQYF. The CDR3 coding sequence is TGCAGCGTTTTAGCGGGGGGGGAGACCCAGTACTTC.

The CDR3 coding sequence is TGTGCCAGCAGCCAAGATTGGGGGGTCACGGCTAATGAAAAACTGTTTTTT. This encodes CASSQDWGVTANEKLFF. The chain links TRBV4-2 to TRBJ1-4, with a possible D match to TRBD1 (5 bases). Germline loops: CDR1 LGHNA, CDR2 YNFKEQ. Between the trimmed V and J ends, which lost 0 bases and 3 bases, there was a span of 14 bases. This CDR3 is built from 17 residues.

The chain recombines TRBV2 with TRBJ2-2; D unresolved. Trimming left V 6 bases short and J 2 bases short, with 10 bases between. CDR3 length: 14 residues. Germline loops: CDR1 SNHLY, CDR2 FYNNEI. The CDR3 bases are TGTGCCAGCAGAGACATACAAAACACCGGGGAGCTGTTTTTT. This encodes CASRDIQNTGELFF.

The chain carries TRBV5-4 and TRBJ2-3, with D possibly being TRBD1 (5 bases). The V end lost 0 bases, the J end lost 4 bases, and 15 bases lay between the germline ends. Germline assignment: CDR1 SGHNT and CDR2 YYREEE (reference sequence). The CDR3 spans 16 residues. Here the CDR3 DNA reads TGTGCCAGCAGCTTGGCCGAGGCCAGGGTGTCAGATACGCAGTATTTT. The encoded protein is CASSLAEARVSDTQYF.

The rearrangement links TRBV9 to TRBJ2-1; D uncertain. This CDR3 has 14 amino acids. From germline, CDR1 is SGDLS and CDR2 YYNGEE. Trimming pared 3 bases from V and 2 bases from J, leaving 9 bases between. CDR3 bases: TGTGCCAGCAGCGCGCAGGCAGCCTACAATGAGCAGTTCTTC. It encodes CASSAQAAYNEQFF. The whole variable domain, filled in from reference TRBV9 and TRBJ2-1, reads DSGVTQTPKHLITATGQRVTLRCSPRSGDLSVYWYQQSLDQGLQFLIQYYNGEERAKGNILERFSAQQFPDLHSELNLSSLELGDSALYFCASSAQAAYNEQFFGPGTRLTVL.

V usage is TRBV15 and J usage is TRBJ1-6, with TRBD1 matching 10 bases. Losses at the gene ends were 3 bases for V and 8 bases for J; bases not matched to a gene: 7. CDR1 is LNHNV, CDR2 YYDKDF, per germline (reference sequence). The CDR3 consists of 16 residues. Here the CDR3 reads CATSSAGQGKDSPLHF. The CDR3 DNA is TGTGCCACCAGCAGCGCGGGACAGGGGAAAGATTCACCCCTCCACTTT.

The V and J genes are TRBV7-9 and TRBJ2-7; a possible D gene is TRBD1 (6 bases). This CDR3 contains 13 residues. The germline V gene encodes CDR1 SEHNR and CDR2 FQNEAQ (reference sequence). V was pared by 5 bases and J by 0 bases, with 8 bases between. The CDR3 coding sequence is TGTGCCAGCAGCCCGGACAGCTCCTACGAGCAGTACTTC. Translation: CASSPDSSYEQYF.

This sequence joins TRBV5-1 and TRBJ1-2, with D perhaps matching TRBD1 (6 bases). The CDR3 runs 15 residues. Germline V gene lookup returns CDR1 SGHRS and CDR2 YFSETQ. Between the trimmed V and J ends, which lost 0 bases and 7 bases, there was a span of 16 bases. The CDR3 sequence: CASSLDTYRARGYTF. The CDR3 nucleotides read TGCGCCAGCAGCTTGGATACATACAGGGCTCGTGGCTACACCTTC.

The chain combines TRBV15 with TRBJ1-1, with 9 positions matching TRBD1. V lost 3 bases and J lost 6; bases outside the gene matches: 2. Germline CDR1 and CDR2: LNHNV and YYDKDF (reference sequence). The CDR3 sequence is 13 residues long. CDR3 sequence reads: CATSRDRGAEAFF. The CDR3, as DNA: TGTGCCACCAGCAGGGACAGGGGCGCTGAAGCTTTCTTT. Full variable domain (outside the CDR3, taken from reference TRBV15 and TRBJ1-1): DAMVIQNPRYQVTQFGKPVTLSCSQTLNHNVMYWYQQKSSQAPKLLFHYYDKDFNNEADTPDNFQSRRPNTSFCFLDIRSPGLGDTAMYLCATSRDRGAEAFFGQGTRLTVV.

The chain links TRBV9 to TRBJ1-1; 7 bases map to TRBD1. With V trimmed by 3 bases and J by 4 bases, 9 bases remained unmatched. CDR3 size: 15 residues. Germline CDR1 SGDLS, CDR2 YYNGEE. The CDR3 region is CASSAGQRSGTEAFF. DNA of the CDR3: TGTGCCAGCAGCGCGGGACAGCGCTCGGGCACTGAAGCTTTCTTT. Using reference TRBV9 and TRBJ1-1 for the parts outside the CDR3, the full variable domain is DSGVTQTPKHLITATGQRVTLRCSPRSGDLSVYWYQQSLDQGLQFLIQYYNGEERAKGNILERFSAQQFPDLHSELNLSSLELGDSALYFCASSAGQRSGTEAFFGQGTRLTVV.

The chain carries TRBV30 and TRBJ2-4, with a possible D match to TRBD1 (6 bases). The V end lost 5 bases, the J end lost 5 bases, and 16 bases lay between the germline ends. This CDR3 region has 14 residues. In germline, CDR1 is GTSNPN, CDR2 SVGIG (reference sequence). DNA of the CDR3: TGTGCCTGGTCAGGGGCCCGGTCGGAAAACATTCAGTACTTC. Amino acid sequence: CAWSGARSENIQYF.

This clone appeared once. The V call is TRBV4-2, the J call TRBJ2-5; 7 bases fit TRBD1. The CDR3 is 15 amino acids. V gave up 5 bases and J gave up 3 bases; unmatched junction bases: 9. Germline assignment: CDR1 LGHNA and CDR2 YNFKEQ. As DNA, the CDR3 is TGTGCCAGCAGCGACCCGGGACAGAACAAAGAGACCCAGTACTTC. Amino acids: CASSDPGQNKETQYF.

This rearrangement joins TRBV5-1 to TRBJ2-5; 8 nucleotides agree with TRBD1. This CDR3 is 16 amino acids long. Germline CDR1 SGHRS, CDR2 YFSETQ. With 3 bases clipped from V and 2 bases from J, the junction kept 9 bases outside the gene matches. CDR3 sequence: CASSSLVGTGQETQYF. DNA of the CDR3: TGCGCCAGCAGCTCCCTGGTTGGGACAGGACAAGAGACCCAGTACTTC.

The V call is TRBV27, the J call TRBJ1-1; D is ambiguous. Trimming stripped 5 bases from V and 1 base from J, with 17 bases between. This CDR3 has 16 amino acids. Looked up from germline, CDR1 is MNHEY and CDR2 is SMNVEV (reference sequence). The CDR3 coding sequence is TGTGCCAGCAGTGCTCATCAGCGCGCTCCGAACACTGAAGCTTTCTTT. Its protein product is CASSAHQRAPNTEAFF.

The CDR3 loop is CASSITVRTGNTIYF. The CDR3, as DNA: TGTGCCAGTAGTATAACAGTCCGTACTGGAAACACCATATATTTT. The chain employs TRBV19 and TRBJ1-3; D gene unclear. Trimming cost V 2 bases and J 2 bases, with 10 bases left between them. The CDR3 has 15 residues. Germline assignment: CDR1 LNHDA and CDR2 SQIVND (reference sequence).

The CDR3 sequence is CASTLGGSIGDQPQHF. The DNA for the CDR3 is TGTGCCAGTACCCTAGGTGGATCCATCGGGGATCAGCCCCAGCATTTT. This chain connects TRBV19 to TRBJ1-5, with D hard to call. Germline assignment: CDR1 LNHDA and CDR2 SQIVND (reference sequence). This CDR3 contains 16 residues. V was clipped by 7 bases and J by 5 bases, with 21 bases between them.